These T cell receptor beta chains were read from a single sample in a study of blood T cell repertoires in COVID-19. TCRdb keeps only in-frame clones here, not all; method: immunoSEQ multiplex PCR. The table includes some 190,000 clones, 80% detected once. The sample taken for sequencing was PBMCs or T cells enriched from blood (not recorded which). The receptors derive from a man in his 60s who had been exposed to COVID-19. The CDR3 runs from the conserved cysteine through the conserved F or W. The order of the fields is J gene, V gene, D gene, clone size, CDR3 DNA, CDR3 protein. D genes are given only for firm matches. Part of the rows lack a size; the others show once, few, many or a class for expanded clones.

>TRBJ1-1|TRBV18|-|-
TGTGCCAGCTCCAACAGGTCGGGGGAGGCAGCTTTCTTT
CASSNRSGEAAFF
>TRBJ2-3|TRBV5-1|-|-
TGCGCCAGCAGCTTGATAGCGGAGAGCACAGATACGCAGTATTTT
CASSLIAESTDTQYF
>TRBJ1-1|TRBV6-5|TRBD1|few
TGTGCCAGCAGCCACAGGGGCACTGAAGCTTTCTTT
CASSHRGTEAFF
>TRBJ1-3|TRBV6-6|-|-
TGTGCCAGCAGTCCCCAGGTGGGGGGATATTCTGGAAACACCATATATTTT
CASSPQVGGYSGNTIYF
>TRBJ1-2|TRBV5-4|-|-
TGTGCCAGCAGCTTGGGGGGCACAGCCTTGGTCTATGGCTACACCTTC
CASSLGGTALVYGYTF
>TRBJ2-7|TRBV6-6|-|-
TGTGCCAGCAGTGCCAGGACTCCGCCCAACGAGCAGTACTTC
CASSARTPPNEQYF
>TRBJ2-7|TRBV7-2|-|-
TGTGCCAGCAGCCGCCGGACAGAGCGCTACGAGCAGTACTTC
CASSRRTERYEQYF
>TRBJ2-5|TRBV5-4|-|once
TGTGCCAGCAGCCTGGGTACGGGGACCCAGTACTTC
CASSLGTGTQYF
>TRBJ2-2|TRBV7-2|-|few
TGTGCCAGCAGGCCTATCTTAAACACCGGGGAGCTGTTTTTT
CASRPILNTGELFF
>TRBJ1-2|TRBV11-3|TRBD1|few
TGTGCCAGCAGCGTCCGGGACAGTGGCTACACCTTC
CASSVRDSGYTF
>TRBJ2-1|TRBV6-2/TRBV6-3|-|few
TGTGCCAGCAGTTACTCGAATCTAGTTAATAGCTACAATGAGCAGTTCTTC
CASSYSNLVNSYNEQFF
>TRBJ2-3|TRBV24-1|-|-
TGTGCCACCACCCAGGGGGAGGCGCAGTATTTT
CATTQGEAQYF
>TRBJ2-3|TRBV24-1|-|once
TGTGCCACCACGGCCGGGACAAATAGCGCAGATACGCAGTATTTT
CATTAGTNSADTQYF
>TRBJ2-5|TRBV28|TRBD2|once
TGTGCCAGCCACCGAGCGGGAGGGCTTGGAGCCCAAGAGACCCAGTACTTC
CASHRAGGLGAQETQYF
>TRBJ1-1|TRBV6-6|TRBD1|-
TGTGCCAGCAGTTCCAGGGGGGCAGAAGCTTTCTTT
CASSSRGAEAFF
>TRBJ1-2|TRBV27|-|-
TGTGCCAGCAGTTTAGAGGGACTCCAGCGCTATGGCTACACCTTC
CASSLEGLQRYGYTF